A single sample is the source of the 18 T cell receptor beta chains below, sequenced in a study of blood T cells in healthy people across ages. A second roughly 6 to 11 cycle PCR used barcoded and J-beta primers. Each CDR3 protein is one row after TCRdb ran MiXCR on the 5' RACE reads. The profile shows roughly 800,000 distinct CDR3 sequences, around 36% of them singletons. The material sequenced was blood. The receptors come from a man between 18 and 35 years old in good health.

This clonotype has more than one count but fewer than ten. CDR3 bases: TGCGCCAGCAGCTTGGATCCATACAGGGCCACTGAAGCTTTCTTT. This gives the protein CASSLDPYRATEAFF. The chain has TRBV5-1 and TRBJ1-1; possible D gene TRBD1, 6 bases. Trimming removed 0 bases at V and 4 bases at J, with 13 bases between. Germline V gene data show CDR1 as SGHRS and CDR2 as YFSETQ. CDR3 length: 15 amino acids.

In its sample, this clonotype was seen many times. The chain joins TRBV20-1 to TRBJ2-4; D could derive from TRBD1 or TRBD2 (5 bases each). Looked up from germline, CDR1 is DFQATT and CDR2 is SNEGSKA (reference sequence). This CDR3 is built from 15 residues. V was cut by 1 base and J by 7 bases, with 17 bases left in between. CDR3 bases: TGCAGTGCTAGAGCCCCAGATGGGGGAAGTAACATTCAGTACTTC. This translates into CSARAPDGGSNIQYF.

This clonotype appeared a few times. This chain links TRBV12-3 or TRBV12-4 with TRBJ2-1; D possibly corresponds to TRBD2 (5 bases). The ends were cut back, 7 bases at V and 7 bases at J, with 8 bases in the middle. The CDR3 consists of 11 residues. CDR3 sequence: CASIGGNEQFF. The CDR3 coding sequence is TGTGCCAGCATCGGCGGGAATGAGCAGTTCTTC.

The J gene is TRBJ2-2, the V gene TRBV7-6; D perhaps matches TRBD1 (5 bases). CDR1 is SGHVS, CDR2 FNYEAQ, per germline. The CDR3 has 14 amino acids. V was cut by 1 base and J by 6 bases, with 9 bases left in between. CDR3 sequence: CASSLGQTAGELFF. CDR3 sequence (DNA): TGTGCCAGCAGCTTAGGTCAGACAGCCGGGGAGCTGTTTTTT.

Of note for this clonotype: This could be a read error, since a much larger clone is one nucleotide away. V gene TRBV27 combines with J gene TRBJ1-2, with D hard to call. CDR3 length: 15 amino acids. CDR1 is MNHEY, CDR2 SMNVEV, per germline (reference sequence). The V end was cut by 11 bases, the J end by 1 base, with 20 bases between. The CDR3 here is CAGGDPQTINYGYTF. As DNA, the CDR3 is TGTGCCGGCGGGGATCCCCAAACCATTAACTATGGCTACACCTTC.

This clonotype was observed a handful of times. The chain carries TRBV5-8 and TRBJ2-5; a weak D match, TRBD1 (6 bases). V was clipped by 0 bases and J by 2 bases, with 17 bases between them. The germline V gene encodes CDR1 SGHTS and CDR2 YDEGEE. This CDR3 has 17 residues. The CDR3 loop is CASSLGPHRDHQETQYF. As DNA, the CDR3 is TGTGCCAGCAGCTTGGGCCCCCACAGGGACCATCAAGAGACCCAGTACTTC.

This clonotype has a handful of counts. One junction end does not reproduce the germline sequence, and a read error may be involved. CDR3 amino acids: CANSHGQGASEQFF. Here the CDR3 DNA reads TGTGCCAACAGTCACGGTCAGGGGGCGAGTGAGCAGTTCTTC. The rearrangement joins TRBV6-2 or TRBV6-3 to TRBJ2-1, with 8 bases lining up with TRBD1. The germline CDR1 and CDR2 sequences are MNHEY and SVGEGT. The CDR3 runs to 14 residues.

The genes are TRBV14 and TRBJ2-3, with 7 bases that match TRBD1. The trim removed 1 base at V and 3 bases at J, leaving 7 bases unmatched. This CDR3 is 16 amino acids long. Looked up from germline, CDR1 is SGHDN and CDR2 is FVKESK. Here the CDR3 reads CASSQGPDRATDTQYF. The CDR3 region has the DNA TGTGCCAGCAGCCAAGGCCCCGACAGGGCGACAGATACGCAGTATTTT. The variable domain in full, completed from reference TRBV14 and TRBJ2-3, reads EAGVTQFPSHSVIEKGQTVTLRCDPISGHDNLYWYRRVMGKEIKFLLHFVKESKQDESGMPNNRFLAERTGGTYSTLKVQPAELEDSGVYFCASSQGPDRATDTQYFGPGTRLTVL.

The V call is TRBV18, the J call TRBJ2-1, with D maybe TRBD2 (6 bases). V lost 1 base to trimming and J lost 10 bases, with 17 bases between them. CDR3 size: 15 residues. Germline loops: CDR1 KGHSH, CDR2 LQKENI. The CDR3 loop is CASSPQGLLVWEQFF. Here the CDR3 DNA reads TGTGCCAGCTCACCACAGGGACTTTTAGTCTGGGAGCAGTTCTTC.

V and J are TRBV10-3 and TRBJ2-1; possibly TRBD2 for D (6 bases). Trimming pared 0 bases from V and 6 bases from J, leaving 12 bases between. The CDR3 sequence is 15 residues long. Germline V gene data show CDR1 as ENHRY and CDR2 as SYGVKD. CDR3 coding DNA: TGTGCCATCAGTGAGTCTGCCGGGGGAGGCAATGAGCAGTTCTTC. Residues: CAISESAGGGNEQFF.

This clonotype was found a few times. The chain is built from TRBV4-3 and TRBJ2-7; D gene uncertain. The V end was cut by 1 base, the J end by 7 bases, with 20 bases between. Germline CDR1 is LGHNA and CDR2 is YSLEER. The CDR3 runs to 16 residues. The CDR3, as DNA: TGCGCCAGCAGCCAAGGATTCACTAAGAGAAACAATGAGCAGTACTTC. Translation: CASSQGFTKRNNEQYF.

This clonotype turned up a few times. The genes are TRBV16 and TRBJ2-1; the D gene is possibly TRBD1 (5 bases). V was clipped by 0 bases and J by 5 bases, with 8 bases between them. The germline CDR1 and CDR2 sequences are KGHSY and FQNENV. The CDR3 covers 14 residues. Here the CDR3 DNA reads TGTGCCAGCAGCCAATCGGCCAGGGACAATGAGCAGTTCTTC. It codes for CASSQSARDNEQFF.

Points on this clonotype: One end of the junction is discordant with germline, which a read error may explain. The CDR3 is CTSSDGQGGAKLFF. DNA of the CDR3: TGTACCAGCAGTGATGGGCAGGGTGGGGCAAAACTGTTTTTT. The genes are TRBV2 and TRBJ1-4, with D perhaps TRBD1 (5 bases). The germline gives CDR1 SNHLY, CDR2 FYNNEI. The CDR3 runs 14 residues.

This clonotype was seen ten or more times. The chain recombines TRBV7-6 with TRBJ2-3; D possibly corresponds to TRBD2 (7 bases). The CDR3 covers 18 residues. The germline gives CDR1 SGHVS, CDR2 FNYEAQ. V gave up 5 bases and J gave up 0 bases, with 21 bases separating them. DNA for the CDR3: TGTGCCAGCAGCGGGGAGGGGGGTTTCGTTTCTAGCACAGATACGCAGTATTTT. As protein: CASSGEGGFVSSTDTQYF.

The gene calls are TRBV2 and TRBJ1-2; D is unresolved. V lost 11 bases and J lost 2, with 18 bases in between. Germline V lookup: CDR1 SNHLY, CDR2 FYNNEI. The CDR3 spans 14 residues. Here the CDR3 reads CAGSAGELNYGYTF. The DNA for the CDR3 is TGTGCCGGATCAGCCGGAGAACTGAACTATGGCTACACCTTC.

This clonotype was recorded a few times. The chain has TRBV10-3 and TRBJ1-1, with TRBD1 matching over 7 bases. CDR3 size: 11 residues. With V trimmed by 10 bases and J by 7 bases, 6 bases remained unmatched. From germline, CDR1 is ENHRY and CDR2 SYGVKD. The DNA of the CDR3 is TGTGCCACCTTAAACAGGGGTGAAGCTTTCTTT. It yields the protein CATLNRGEAFF.

The chain recombines TRBV4-1 with TRBJ2-1; D may be TRBD1 or TRBD2 (5 bases each). Germline V gives CDR1 MGHRA, CDR2 YSYEKL. V gave up 4 bases and J gave up 0 bases, with 13 bases separating them. This CDR3 is 16 amino acids long. The CDR3 loop is CASSLRTDSSYNEQFF. The CDR3 DNA is TGCGCCAGCAGCCTTCGGACTGACAGCTCCTACAATGAGCAGTTCTTC.

The chain links TRBV27 to TRBJ2-3; D gene unclear. From germline, CDR1 is MNHEY and CDR2 SMNVEV (reference sequence). Trimming removed 6 bases at V and 4 bases at J, with 14 bases between. This CDR3 has 14 residues. CDR3 in DNA: TGTGCCAGCAGCCCTGTCGCGTCGGCAGATACGCAGTATTTT. Translating it yields CASSPVASADTQYF.